This TCR beta chain was captured by sequencing in a study of early T cells in non-severe SARS-CoV-2 infection. MiXCR, applied by TCRdb to the 5' RACE reads, yields one record per CDR3 protein. The repertoire consists of about 53,000 distinct CDR3 sequences, with around 12% occurring once and the leading ten covering approximately 2.5%. The CDR3 spans 16 residues. The germline V gene has CDR1 LGHDT and CDR2 YNNKEL (reference sequence). V was trimmed by 4 bases and J by 9 bases, leaving 22 bases between them. The origin of this receptor is an adult who was a healthcare worker with PCR-confirmed SARS-CoV-2 infection or an uninfected control (not recorded which). The gene calls are TRBV3-1 and TRBJ2-1; tentative D call: TRBD2 (6 bases). The sequenced sample was whole blood, obtained at baseline. CDR3: CASSRPGLNPTSEQFF. The CDR3 DNA is TGTGCCAGCAGCCGCCCGGGACTTAACCCGACTAGTGAGCAGTTCTTC.